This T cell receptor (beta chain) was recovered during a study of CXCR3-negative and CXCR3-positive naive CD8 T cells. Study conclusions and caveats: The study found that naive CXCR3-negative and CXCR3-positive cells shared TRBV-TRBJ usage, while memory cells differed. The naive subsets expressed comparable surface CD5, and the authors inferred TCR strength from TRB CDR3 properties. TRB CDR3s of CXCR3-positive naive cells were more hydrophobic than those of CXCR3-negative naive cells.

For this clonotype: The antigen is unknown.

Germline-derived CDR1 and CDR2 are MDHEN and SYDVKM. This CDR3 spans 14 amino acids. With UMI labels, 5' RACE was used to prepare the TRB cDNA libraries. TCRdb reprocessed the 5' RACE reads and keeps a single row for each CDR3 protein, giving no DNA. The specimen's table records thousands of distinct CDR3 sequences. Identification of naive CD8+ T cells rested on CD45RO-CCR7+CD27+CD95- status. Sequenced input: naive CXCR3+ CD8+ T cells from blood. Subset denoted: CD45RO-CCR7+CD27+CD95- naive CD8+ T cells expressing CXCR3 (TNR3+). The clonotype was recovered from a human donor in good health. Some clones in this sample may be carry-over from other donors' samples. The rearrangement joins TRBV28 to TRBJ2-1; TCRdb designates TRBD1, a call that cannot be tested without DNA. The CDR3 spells CASSHDRGSDEQFF.